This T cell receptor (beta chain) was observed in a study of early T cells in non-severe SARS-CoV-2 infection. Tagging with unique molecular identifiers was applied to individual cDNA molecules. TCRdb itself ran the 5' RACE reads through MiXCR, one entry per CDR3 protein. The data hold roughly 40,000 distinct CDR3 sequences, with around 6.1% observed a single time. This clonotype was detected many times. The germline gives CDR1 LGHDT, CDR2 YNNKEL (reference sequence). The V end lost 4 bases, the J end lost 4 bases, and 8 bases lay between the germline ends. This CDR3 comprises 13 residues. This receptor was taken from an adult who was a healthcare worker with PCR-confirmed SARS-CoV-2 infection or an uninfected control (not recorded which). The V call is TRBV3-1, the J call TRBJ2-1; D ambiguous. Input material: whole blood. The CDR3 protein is CASSRRRYNEQFF. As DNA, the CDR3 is TGTGCCAGCAGCCGAAGACGTTACAATGAGCAGTTCTTC.